This T cell receptor (beta chain) was identified during a study of T cells in Graves' hyperthyroidism and ophthalmopathy. This CDR3 comprises 14 residues. Looked up from germline, CDR1 is DFQATT and CDR2 is SNEGSKA (reference sequence). Template material for amplifying TCR beta CDR3 regions consisted of RNA transcripts. First-round RT-PCR targeting the TCR CDR3 was performed with the HTBI primer set. One entry per CDR3 protein results from TCRdb running MiXCR on the multiplex PCR reads. The sample includes hundreds of thousands of distinct CDR3 sequences, 13% to 15% of them seen just once. This clonotype appeared a single time. This clone may be a read error of a much larger clone one base away.

The genes are TRBV20-1 and TRBJ2-4; the match to TRBD1 covers 12 bases. Near its end, the DNA agrees better with TRBJ2-1, so the J call may be wrong. The clonotype originates from a young woman with Graves' hyperthyroidism. Sequencing was performed on blood. CDR3 protein: CSAPGQGAKNIQFF. CDR3 sequence (DNA): TGCAGTGCTCCGGGACAGGGGGCCAAAAACATTCAGTTCTTC.